This T cell receptor beta chain was sequenced during a study of radiotherapy plus CTLA-4 blockade in lung cancer (dated by TCRdb to the late 2010s). With respect to the entire study: Objective responses were observed in 18% of enrolled patients, and disease control was achieved in roughly 29%.

For this clone: No antigen is known for it. One base away there is no much larger clone; base qualities are not given.

The CDR3 covers 12 residues, taking in both the cysteine and the phenylalanine. Only the CDR3 DNA is retained, 36 bases long and in frame from the first base. The junction shows trimming of 3 bases on V and 2 bases on J, plus 2 bases between the germline ends. Reading the germline V gene gives CDR1 SNHLY and CDR2 FYNNEI. The investigation overall reported the following: After treatment with radiotherapy and ipilimumab, TCR clones that originated in tumors expanded in peripheral blood. The strongest predictors of response were reported to be early dynamic shifts in blood T cell clones along with a rise in serum interferon-beta following radiation.

The study tested focal radiation therapy combined with CTLA-4 blockade (ipilimumab) in patients with chemo-refractory metastatic non-small-cell lung cancer. Receptor libraries were prepared by the immunoSEQ multiplex PCR assay. TCRdb mirrors the immuneACCESS table, restricted to in-frame sequences. Some clones are absent from its copies; in checked studies, under half trace to an unresolved V gene, and the reason for the others is unknown. Present in this sample are fewer than 65,000 clones, 82% of which were seen just once. The top ten clonotypes cover 6% to 7% of the sample. The starting material was peripheral blood, obtained from a patient treated with radiotherapy plus ipilimumab. This clonotype originated in a human donor with non-small cell lung cancer whose response to radiotherapy plus ipilimumab could not be evaluated. Recombination joined TRBV2 with TRBJ2-1; no D gene can be assigned with confidence. The sequenced DNA: TGTGCCAGCAGTGACGCCTACAATGAGCAGTTCTTC. Its translation reads: CASSDAYNEQFF. The CDR3 plus the reference TRBV2 and TRBJ2-1 genes for the other parts give the full variable domain: EPEVTQTPSHQVTQMGQEVILRCVPISNHLYFYWYRQILGQKVEFLVSFYNNEISEKSEIFDDQFSVERPDGSNFTLKIRSTKLEDSAMYFCASSDAYNEQFFGPGTRLTVL.